This paragraph covers one T cell receptor (beta chain) sequence. The data are from a study of blood T cell repertoires in COVID-19. Background on the study: Sites across the United States, Italy and Spain contributed samples from acute and convalescent COVID-19.

Authors' data handling: How many nucleated cells were present was estimated from reference gene primer amplification. Sequencing used immunoSEQ multiplex PCR; TCRdb keeps in-frame clones, though not all of them. V and J calls and clone size are as listed in that table; D and trimming were resolved from the DNA. The table includes 150,000 to 160,000 clones, roughly 82% detected once. V lost 2 bases, J lost 5 bases, and 9 bases stayed unmatched. CDR1 is SGHTA, CDR2 FQGTGA, per germline. The CDR3 covers 16 residues. This sequence joins TRBV7-3 and TRBJ2-3; 8 bases are a match to TRBD1. The sample was peripheral blood. The clonotype was recovered from a woman in her forties or fifties with acute or convalescent COVID-19. DNA for the CDR3: TGTGCCAGCAGCTTACTGGGCAGGGGGCGAGGAGATACGCAGTATTTT. This sequence encodes CASSLLGRGRGDTQYF.